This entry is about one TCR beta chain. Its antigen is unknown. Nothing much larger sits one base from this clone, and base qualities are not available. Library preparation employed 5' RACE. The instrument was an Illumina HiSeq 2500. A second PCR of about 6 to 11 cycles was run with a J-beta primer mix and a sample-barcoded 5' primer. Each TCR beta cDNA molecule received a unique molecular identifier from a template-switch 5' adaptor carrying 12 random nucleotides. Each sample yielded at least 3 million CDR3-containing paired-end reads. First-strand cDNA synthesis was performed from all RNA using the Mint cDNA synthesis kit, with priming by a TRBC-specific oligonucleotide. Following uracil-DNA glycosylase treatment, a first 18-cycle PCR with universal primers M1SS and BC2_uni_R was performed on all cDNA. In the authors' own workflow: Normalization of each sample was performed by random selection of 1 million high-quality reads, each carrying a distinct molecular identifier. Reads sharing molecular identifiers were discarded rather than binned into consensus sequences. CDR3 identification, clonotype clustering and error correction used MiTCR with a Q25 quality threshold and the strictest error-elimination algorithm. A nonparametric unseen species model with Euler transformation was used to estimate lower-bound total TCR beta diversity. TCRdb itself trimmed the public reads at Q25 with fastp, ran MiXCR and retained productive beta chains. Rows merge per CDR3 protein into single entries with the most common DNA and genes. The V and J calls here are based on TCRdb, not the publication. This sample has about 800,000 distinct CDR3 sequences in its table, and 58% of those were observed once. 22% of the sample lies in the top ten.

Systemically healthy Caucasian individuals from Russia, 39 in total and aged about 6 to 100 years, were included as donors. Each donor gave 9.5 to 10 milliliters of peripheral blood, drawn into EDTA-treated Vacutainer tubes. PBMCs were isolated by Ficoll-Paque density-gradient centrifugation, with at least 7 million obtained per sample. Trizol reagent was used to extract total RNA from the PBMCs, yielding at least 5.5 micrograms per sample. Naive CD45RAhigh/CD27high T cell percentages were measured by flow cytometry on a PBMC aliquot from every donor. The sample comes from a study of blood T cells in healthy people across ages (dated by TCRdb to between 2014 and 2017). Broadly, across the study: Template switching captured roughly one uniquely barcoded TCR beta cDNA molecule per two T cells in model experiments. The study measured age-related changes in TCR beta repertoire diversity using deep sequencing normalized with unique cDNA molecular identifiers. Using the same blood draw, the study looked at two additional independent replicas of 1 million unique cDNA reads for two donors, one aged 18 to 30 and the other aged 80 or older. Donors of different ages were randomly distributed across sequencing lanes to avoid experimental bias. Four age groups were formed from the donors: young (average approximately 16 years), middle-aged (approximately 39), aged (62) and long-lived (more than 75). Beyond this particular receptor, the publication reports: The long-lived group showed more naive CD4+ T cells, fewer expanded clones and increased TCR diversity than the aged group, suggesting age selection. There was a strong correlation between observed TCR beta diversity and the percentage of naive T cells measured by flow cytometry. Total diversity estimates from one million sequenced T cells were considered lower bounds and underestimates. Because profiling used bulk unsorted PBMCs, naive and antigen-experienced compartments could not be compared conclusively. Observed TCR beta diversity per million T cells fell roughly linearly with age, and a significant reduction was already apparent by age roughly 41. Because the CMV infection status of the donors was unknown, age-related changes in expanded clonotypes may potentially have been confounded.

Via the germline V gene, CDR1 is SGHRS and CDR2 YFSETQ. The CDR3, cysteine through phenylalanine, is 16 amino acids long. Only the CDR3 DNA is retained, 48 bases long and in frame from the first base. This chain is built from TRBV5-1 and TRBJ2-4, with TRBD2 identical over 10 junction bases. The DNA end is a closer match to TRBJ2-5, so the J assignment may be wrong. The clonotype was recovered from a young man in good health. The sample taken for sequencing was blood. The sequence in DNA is TGCGCCAGCAGCCCCGGACTAGCGGTTTTCCAAGAGACCCAGTACTTC. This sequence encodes CASSPGLAVFQETQYF.